Below are 20 T cell receptor beta chains sequenced from a single sample in a study of post-analysis software for immune sequencing data. Findings of the study overall: Patients carried roughly five TRBV segments more frequently than controls did, and TRBV5-6, TRBV5-1 and TRBV20-1 were among them.

Antigen specificity for these receptors is unknown. Carried by the TCR beta cDNA libraries were unique molecular identifiers. Via MiXCR, TCRdb re-called the PCR reads, giving one row per CDR3 protein. The repertoire holds hundreds of thousands of distinct CDR3 sequences, roughly two fifths seen once, with approximately 1.7% in the top ten. The specimen sequenced was blood. The receptors were gathered from a girl between 10 and 17 years old with multiple sclerosis.

The rearrangement joins TRBV12-3 or TRBV12-4 to TRBJ2-7; the D gene is possibly TRBD2 (6 bases). Trimming removed 5 bases from V and 0 bases from J, with 8 bases in between. The CDR3 runs 13 residues. The CDR3 here is CASSRDFSYEQYF. The CDR3 region has the DNA TGTGCCAGCAGTCGGGACTTCTCCTACGAGCAGTACTTC.

The V call is TRBV10-3, the J call TRBJ1-5, with TRBD1 as a possible D gene (5 bases). Trimming shortened V by 3 bases and J by 4 bases, and 10 bases separated the two germline ends. The germline V gene has CDR1 ENHRY and CDR2 SYGVKD. This CDR3 is 14 amino acids long. Written as DNA, the CDR3 is TGTGCCATCAGTGATGGAGGGGAGAATCAGCCCCAGCATTTT. Protein sequence: CAISDGGENQPQHF.

This chain connects TRBV24-1 to TRBJ2-7, with D hard to call. The germline V and J ends were trimmed by 5 bases and 6 bases, with 13 bases remaining between them. Germline loops: CDR1 KGHDR, CDR2 SFDVKD. This CDR3 comprises 13 residues. CDR3 residues: CATSAPQRLEQYF. The DNA of the CDR3 is TGTGCCACCAGTGCCCCACAGAGGCTCGAGCAGTACTTC.

This chain links TRBV29-1 with TRBJ1-1, with D uncertain. The ends were cut back, 3 bases at V and 11 bases at J, with 10 bases in the middle. Germline assignment: CDR1 SQVTM and CDR2 ANQGSEA. The length of the CDR3 is 10 residues. The DNA of the CDR3 is TGCAGCGTTGAGGAGAGTATGGCTTTCTTT. This translates into CSVEESMAFF.

The CDR3 loop reads CASSLRTSWDHEQFF. The CDR3 nucleotides are TGCGCCAGCAGCTTACGGACTAGCTGGGACCATGAGCAGTTCTTC. The chain carries TRBV5-1 and TRBJ2-1, with 8 bases lining up with TRBD2. The CDR3 runs 15 residues. Trimming removed 2 bases from V and 8 bases from J; junction bases left unmatched: 9. Germline V gene sequence: CDR1 SGHRS, CDR2 YFSETQ.

The rearrangement uses TRBV12-3 or TRBV12-4 and TRBJ2-5; tentatively, D is TRBD2 (6 bases). V lost 6 bases, J lost 4 bases, and 18 bases lay in between. There are 15 residues in the CDR3. The DNA of the CDR3 is TGTGCCAGCAGCCCCCCGCCTAGCGTGCGAGAGACCCAGTACTTC. Its translation is CASSPPPSVRETQYF.

This clonotype was detected a few times. The rearrangement links TRBV30 to TRBJ2-7; 8 bases line up with TRBD1. V was clipped by 3 bases and J by 1 base; unmatched bases: 5. The CDR3 loop spans 14 amino acids. CDR1 and CDR2 (germline): GTSNPN, SVGIG (reference sequence). In DNA form, the CDR3 reads TGTGCCTGGAGGGACAGGGTCAGTTCCTACGAGCAGTACTTC. Translation: CAWRDRVSSYEQYF.

V usage is TRBV12-3 or TRBV12-4 and J usage is TRBJ1-5, with 9 bases matching TRBD1. There are 15 residues in the CDR3. Trimming cost V 5 bases and J 6 bases; bases outside gene matches: 8. CDR3 bases: TGTGCCAGCAGTCCTACAGGGGGCATAAGTCAGCCCCAGCATTTT. Translated: CASSPTGGISQPQHF.

This clonotype came up a few times. The chain joins TRBV6-5 to TRBJ1-1; D gene ambiguous. CDR1 is MNHEY, CDR2 SVGAGI, per germline. V gave up 6 bases and J gave up 5 bases, with 16 bases separating them. This CDR3 spans 14 amino acids. The CDR3 DNA follows: TGTGCCAGCAGCCCAATGTGGGTTGGAACTGAAGCTTTCTTT. Translating it yields CASSPMWVGTEAFF.

The rearrangement uses TRBV20-1 and TRBJ2-1; TRBD2 matches 13 bases. The germline V gene has CDR1 DFQATT and CDR2 SNEGSKA (reference sequence). V lost 3 bases and J lost 8; bases outside the gene matches: 4. The length of the CDR3 is 14 residues. CDR3 sequence reads: CSARGTSGIDEQFF. For the CDR3, the DNA is TGCAGTGCTAGGGGGACTAGCGGGATCGATGAGCAGTTCTTC.

CDR3 in amino acids: CASSPQTGHYGYTF. The CDR3 DNA sequence: TGTGCCAGCAGTCCGCAGACAGGGCACTATGGCTACACCTTC. The chain uses TRBV27 and TRBJ1-2, with 7 bases identical to TRBD1. This CDR3 has 14 residues. Germline assignment: CDR1 MNHEY and CDR2 SMNVEV (reference sequence). V was pared by 5 bases and J by 3 bases, with 6 bases of the junction left unmatched.

The chain carries TRBV5-1 and TRBJ1-1; D ambiguous. The CDR3 extends over 15 amino acids. Germline CDR1 SGHRS, CDR2 YFSETQ. The V gene lost 3 bases and the J gene lost 1 base, with 13 bases spanning the gap. The CDR3 sequence: CASSYLDPKNTEAFF. DNA for the CDR3: TGCGCCAGCAGCTACCTAGACCCAAAGAACACTGAAGCTTTCTTT.

There are a few counts of this clonotype. The junction does not match germline at one end; this may be a read error. The J gene is TRBJ2-1, the V gene TRBV7-6, with D possibly TRBD2 on 7 matching bases. Germline-derived CDR1 and CDR2 are SGHVS and FNYEAQ. This CDR3 spans 15 amino acids. CDR3: CTSSPLRGGDNEQFF. The CDR3 DNA sequence: TGTACCAGCAGCCCCCTGAGAGGGGGGGACAATGAGCAGTTCTTC.

This clonotype was observed a few times. This sequence joins TRBV5-1 and TRBJ2-7; no clear D gene. V shed 1 base and J shed 3 bases, with 8 bases lying between them. Germline CDR1 is SGHRS and CDR2 is YFSETQ. This CDR3 contains 13 residues. Here the CDR3 reads CASSLLENYEQYF. As DNA, the CDR3 is TGCGCCAGCAGCTTGCTCGAGAACTACGAGCAGTACTTC.

This clonotype has more than one count but fewer than ten. V gene TRBV4-1 combines with J gene TRBJ2-5; 11 bases align to TRBD2. The CDR3 contains 15 residues. Germline-derived CDR1 and CDR2 are MGHRA and YSYEKL. Trimming at V came to 4 bases and at J to 1 base, leaving 2 bases not matched to a gene. This CDR3 is CASSRTSGFQETQYF. Written as DNA, the CDR3 is TGCGCCAGCAGCCGGACTAGCGGGTTCCAAGAGACCCAGTACTTC.

The rearrangement uses TRBV25-1 and TRBJ2-7; 10 bases align to TRBD2. Germline V gene lookup returns CDR1 MGHDK and CDR2 SYGVNS. V lost 8 bases, J lost 7 bases, and 11 bases stayed unmatched. This CDR3 spans 14 amino acids. CDR3 region: CASSLSGGVYEQYF. DNA for the CDR3: TGTGCCAGCTCTTTAAGCGGGGGGGTCTATGAGCAGTACTTC.

The gene calls are TRBV10-3 and TRBJ1-2; D not resolved. CDR3 size: 11 residues. Germline assignment: CDR1 ENHRY and CDR2 SYGVKD. V was pared by 3 bases and J by 9 bases, with 8 bases between. The CDR3 DNA sequence: TGTGCCATCAGTGAATCGGAGCGCTACACCTTC. Protein product: CAISESERYTF.

In this sample, this clonotype turned up a few times. This chain joins TRBV5-5 and TRBJ2-4, with 8 bases aligning to TRBD1. V lost 3 bases to trimming and J lost 8 bases; unmatched junction nucleotides: 4. The CDR3 length is 13 residues. Germline loops: CDR1 SGHKS, CDR2 YYEKEE (reference sequence). CDR3 coding DNA: TGTGCCAGCAGCTCCGGACAGGGAGACATTCAGTACTTC. It is translated as CASSSGQGDIQYF.

This clonotype was counted only a few times. J is TRBJ2-4 and V is TRBV20-1; D uncertain. CDR1 DFQATT and CDR2 SNEGSKA come from the germline V gene (reference sequence). V lost 0 bases to trimming and J lost 0 bases, with 12 bases between them. The CDR3 extends over 16 amino acids. CDR3 sequence: CSARDLGSVAKNIQYF. CDR3 DNA sequence: TGCAGTGCTAGAGATCTGGGCAGCGTAGCCAAAAACATTCAGTACTTC.

The chain combines TRBV6-5 with TRBJ2-5; 8 nucleotides align to TRBD1. V gave up 3 bases and J gave up 4 bases; unmatched junction bases: 10. This CDR3 is built from 16 residues. CDR1 MNHEY and CDR2 SVGAGI come from the germline V gene. The CDR3 loop reads CASSYPASGGAETQYF. For the CDR3, the DNA is TGTGCCAGCAGTTATCCTGCCTCAGGGGGCGCAGAGACCCAGTACTTC.